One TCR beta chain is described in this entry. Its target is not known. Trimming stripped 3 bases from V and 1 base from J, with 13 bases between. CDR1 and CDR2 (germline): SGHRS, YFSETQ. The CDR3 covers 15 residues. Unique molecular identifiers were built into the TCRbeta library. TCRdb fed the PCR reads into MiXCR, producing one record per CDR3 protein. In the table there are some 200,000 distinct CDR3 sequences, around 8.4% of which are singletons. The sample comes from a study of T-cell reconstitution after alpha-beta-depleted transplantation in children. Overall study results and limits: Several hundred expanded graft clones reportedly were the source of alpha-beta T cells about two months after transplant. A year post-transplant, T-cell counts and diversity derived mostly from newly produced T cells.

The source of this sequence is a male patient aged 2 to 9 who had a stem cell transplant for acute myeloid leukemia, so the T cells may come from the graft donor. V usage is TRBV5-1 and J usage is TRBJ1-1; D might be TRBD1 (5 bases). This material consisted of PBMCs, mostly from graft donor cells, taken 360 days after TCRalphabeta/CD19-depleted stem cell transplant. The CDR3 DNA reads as TGCGCCAGCAGCTCCGCCGGGGCGGAGAACACTGAAGCTTTCTTT. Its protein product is CASSSAGAENTEAFF.